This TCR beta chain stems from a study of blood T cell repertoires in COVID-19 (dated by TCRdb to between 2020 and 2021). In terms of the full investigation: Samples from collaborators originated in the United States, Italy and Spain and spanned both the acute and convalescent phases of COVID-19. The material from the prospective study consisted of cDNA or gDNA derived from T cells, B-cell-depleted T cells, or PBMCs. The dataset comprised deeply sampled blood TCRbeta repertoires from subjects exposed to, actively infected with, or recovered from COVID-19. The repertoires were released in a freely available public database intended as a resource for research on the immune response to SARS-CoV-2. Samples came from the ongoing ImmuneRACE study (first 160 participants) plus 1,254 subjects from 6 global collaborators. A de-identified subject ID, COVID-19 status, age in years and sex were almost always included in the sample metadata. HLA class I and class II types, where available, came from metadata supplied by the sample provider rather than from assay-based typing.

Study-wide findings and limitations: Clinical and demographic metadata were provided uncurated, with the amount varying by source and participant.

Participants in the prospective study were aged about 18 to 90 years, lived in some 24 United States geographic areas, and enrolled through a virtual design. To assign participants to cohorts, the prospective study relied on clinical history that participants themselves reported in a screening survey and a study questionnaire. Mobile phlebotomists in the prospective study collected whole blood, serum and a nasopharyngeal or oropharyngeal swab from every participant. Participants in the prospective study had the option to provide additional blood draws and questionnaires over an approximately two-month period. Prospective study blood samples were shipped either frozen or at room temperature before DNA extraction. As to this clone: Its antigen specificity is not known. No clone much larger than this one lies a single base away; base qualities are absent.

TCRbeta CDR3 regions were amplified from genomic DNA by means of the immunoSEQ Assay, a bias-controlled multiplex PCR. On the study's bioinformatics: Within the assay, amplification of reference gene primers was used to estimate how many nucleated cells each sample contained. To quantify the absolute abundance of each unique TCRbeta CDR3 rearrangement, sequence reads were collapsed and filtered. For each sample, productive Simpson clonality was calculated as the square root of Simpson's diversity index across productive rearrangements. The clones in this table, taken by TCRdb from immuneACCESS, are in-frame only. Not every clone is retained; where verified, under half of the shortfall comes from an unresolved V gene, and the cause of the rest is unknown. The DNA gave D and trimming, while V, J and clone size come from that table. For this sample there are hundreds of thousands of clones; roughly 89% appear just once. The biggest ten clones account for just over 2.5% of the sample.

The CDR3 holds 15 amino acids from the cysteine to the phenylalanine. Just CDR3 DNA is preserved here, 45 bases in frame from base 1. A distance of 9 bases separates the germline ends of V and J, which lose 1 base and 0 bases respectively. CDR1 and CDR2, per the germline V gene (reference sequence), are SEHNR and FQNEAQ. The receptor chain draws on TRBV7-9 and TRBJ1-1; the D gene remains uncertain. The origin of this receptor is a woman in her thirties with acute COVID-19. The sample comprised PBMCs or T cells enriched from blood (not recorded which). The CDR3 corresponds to CASSLVEELNTEAFF. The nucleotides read TGTGCCAGCAGCTTAGTCGAGGAGTTGAACACTGAAGCTTTCTTT.